One and the same sample provided the 8 T cell receptor beta chains below, sequenced in a study of blood T cell repertoires in COVID-19. Method: immunoSEQ multiplex PCR; TCRdb's copy keeps in-frame clones and lacks some. The sample lists approximately 35,000 clones, around 87% occurring once. Sequencing input: peripheral blood. The receptors were gathered from a human donor in a cohort sampled during active COVID-19.

V gene TRBV10-1 combines with J gene TRBJ1-6; no clear D gene. V shed 3 bases and J shed 7 bases, with 13 bases lying between them. Germline CDR1 reads WNHNN; CDR2 reads SYGVQD (reference sequence). CDR3 length: 15 amino acids. The DNA for the CDR3 is TGCGCCAGCAGTGACTCCTACCAACCGAATTCACCCCTCCACTTT. This gives the protein CASSDSYQPNSPLHF.

The chain joins TRBV6-4 to TRBJ1-6; 7 nucleotides line up with TRBD1. Per the germline V gene, CDR1 is MRHNA and CDR2 is SNTAGT. The junction had 11 bases not matched to a gene; V was cut back by 2 bases and J by 10 bases. CDR3 length: 16 residues. The CDR3: CASSDADRAWYSPLHF. CDR3 nucleotide sequence: TGTGCCAGCAGTGACGCCGACAGGGCTTGGTACTCACCCCTCCACTTT.

This sequence joins TRBV28 and TRBJ2-7, with 8 bases identical to TRBD2. Germline V lookup: CDR1 MDHEN, CDR2 SYDVKM. This CDR3 comprises 15 residues. V lost 5 bases to trimming and J lost 2 bases; unmatched junction nucleotides: 8. DNA of the CDR3: TGTGCCAGCAGTGGTCGGGGGGGGTTGGCCTACGAGCAGTACTTC. Translation gives CASSGRGGLAYEQYF.

As regards this clone: Sequence at one end of the junction differs from germline and may be a read error. The J gene is TRBJ1-1, the V gene TRBV5-5, with D perhaps TRBD1 (5 bases). The CDR3 is made up of 14 amino acids. Germline V gene lookup returns CDR1 SGHKS and CDR2 YYEKEE (reference sequence). The CDR3 nucleotides are TGTGCCAGCAGCTTGGAGGGACTGAATACTGAAGCTTTCTTT. Translating gives CASSLEGLNTEAFF.

The chain links TRBV5-1 to TRBJ1-6; no clear D gene. CDR1 is SGHRS, CDR2 YFSETQ, per germline. The CDR3 contains 14 residues. Trimming took off 0 bases at V and 8 bases at J, with 9 bases between the two ends. The CDR3 DNA follows: TGCGCCAGCAGCTTGGCCGTCAGGTATTCACCCCTCCACTTT. Protein sequence: CASSLAVRYSPLHF. Together with reference TRBV5-1 and TRBJ1-6, the CDR3 gives the full variable domain: KAGVTQTPRYLIKTRGQQVTLSCSPISGHRSVSWYQQTPGQGLQFLFEYFSETQRNKGNFPGRFSGRQFSNSRSEMNVSTLELGDSALYLCASSLAVRYSPLHFGNGTRLTVT.

This chain uses TRBV28 with TRBJ1-1, with D possibly being TRBD1 (5 bases). Germline assignment: CDR1 MDHEN and CDR2 SYDVKM. With 1 base removed from V and 10 bases from J, the gap between germline ends came to 16 bases. The CDR3 length is 14 residues. CDR3 in DNA: TGTGCCAGCAGTTTATTGTCAGGGTTGAGTGGAGCTTTCTTT. Its protein product is CASSLLSGLSGAFF.

The rearrangement uses TRBV11-3 and TRBJ2-7, with D tentatively TRBD2 (5 bases). The V and J ends lost 5 bases and 4 bases respectively, with 12 bases between them. Germline values: CDR1 SGHNT, CDR2 YENEEA. The CDR3 sequence is 13 residues long. This CDR3 reads CASSRTGEYEQYF. The CDR3 DNA is TGTGCCAGCAGCCGCACTGGGGAGTACGAGCAGTACTTC.

This chain joins TRBV19 and TRBJ1-2; D may be TRBD1 (5 bases). The germline V gene has CDR1 LNHDA and CDR2 SQIVND (reference sequence). The CDR3 spans 14 residues. V lost 8 bases and J 3 bases, leaving 16 bases between the germline ends. The CDR3 DNA sequence: TGTGCCAGTTCCCCCCAGGGTTCTCACTATGGCTACACCTTC. It is translated as CASSPQGSHYGYTF.